Each of the 6 T cell receptor beta chains below was sequenced from the same sample in a study of T cells in Graves' hyperthyroidism and ophthalmopathy. The investigators amplified TCR beta CDR3 regions from RNA transcripts. The HTBI primer set drove a first-round RT-PCR of the TCR CDR3. A single record per CDR3 protein comes from TCRdb applying MiXCR to the multiplex PCR reads. The sample lists about 130,000 distinct CDR3 sequences; 22% were seen once. Sequencing input: blood. The receptors shown here come from a woman aged 50 to 60 with Graves' hyperthyroidism that later progressed to Graves' ophthalmopathy.

The chain employs TRBV12-3 or TRBV12-4 and TRBJ2-4; D is undetermined. This CDR3 contains 11 residues. Trimming left V 4 bases short and J 4 bases short, with 2 bases between. The CDR3 is CASSSKNIQYF. The CDR3 DNA sequence: TGTGCCAGCAGTTCTAAAAACATTCAGTACTTC.

In its sample, this clonotype was seen many times. J is TRBJ2-7 and V is TRBV2, with TRBD1 identical over 9 bases. CDR1 and CDR2 from the germline V gene are SNHLY and FYNNEI. The CDR3 consists of 15 residues. Trimming cost V 7 bases and J 0 bases; bases outside gene matches: 7. In nucleotides, the CDR3 is TGTGCCAGCACCCCGGGACAGGGCCGCTCCTACGAGCAGTACTTC. This encodes CASTPGQGRSYEQYF.

This clonotype was seen a handful of times. The V gene is TRBV11-2, the J gene TRBJ2-7, with D possibly matching TRBD1 (6 bases). The CDR3 sequence is 13 residues long. The V end lost 5 bases, the J end lost 3 bases, and 11 bases lay between the germline ends. Per the germline V gene, CDR1 is SGHAT and CDR2 is FQNNGV. The CDR3 DNA reads TGTGCCAGCAGCAAAGACAGGCTCTACGAGCAGTACTTC. Residues: CASSKDRLYEQYF.

The V and J genes are TRBV20-1 and TRBJ1-3, with D tentatively TRBD1 (5 bases). The germline V gene has CDR1 DFQATT and CDR2 SNEGSKA (reference sequence). V lost 3 bases, J lost 0 bases, and 12 bases lay in between. CDR3 length equals 15 residues. This CDR3 reads CSASPRQISGNTIYF. The CDR3 DNA follows: TGCAGTGCTAGCCCCCGACAGATCTCTGGAAACACCATATATTTT.

This clonotype was seen many times. V gene TRBV5-1 combines with J gene TRBJ2-2, with 7 bases that match TRBD1. This CDR3 contains 17 residues. V was clipped by 3 bases and J by 3 bases; unmatched bases: 11. CDR1 SGHRS and CDR2 YFSETQ come from the germline V gene. In nucleotides, the CDR3 is TGCGCCAGCAGCTATAAGACTGGACAGGCCGACACCGGGGAGCTGTTTTTT. It encodes CASSYKTGQADTGELFF.

In its sample, this clonotype was seen a few times. The chain carries TRBV11-3 and TRBJ1-1; D ambiguous. The CDR3 contains 14 residues. Trimming removed 4 bases at V and 6 bases at J, with 15 bases between. CDR1 is SGHNT and CDR2 is YENEEA in the germline V gene. As DNA, the CDR3 is TGTGCCAGCAGCTCCGGCCCGACGGACGCTGAAGCTTTCTTT. Translating gives CASSSGPTDAEAFF.